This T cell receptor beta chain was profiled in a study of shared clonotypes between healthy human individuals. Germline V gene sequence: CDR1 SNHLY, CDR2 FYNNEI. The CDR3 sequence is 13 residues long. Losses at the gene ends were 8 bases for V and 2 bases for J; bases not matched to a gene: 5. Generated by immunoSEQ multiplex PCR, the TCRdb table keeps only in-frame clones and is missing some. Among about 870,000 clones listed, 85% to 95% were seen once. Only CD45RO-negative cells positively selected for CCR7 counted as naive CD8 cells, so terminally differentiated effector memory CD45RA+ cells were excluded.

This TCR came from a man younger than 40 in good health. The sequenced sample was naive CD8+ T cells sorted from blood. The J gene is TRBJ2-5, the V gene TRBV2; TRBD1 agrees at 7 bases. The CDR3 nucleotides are TGTGCCAGCCTCGGGACAGCACAAGAGACCCAGTACTTC. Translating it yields CASLGTAQETQYF.